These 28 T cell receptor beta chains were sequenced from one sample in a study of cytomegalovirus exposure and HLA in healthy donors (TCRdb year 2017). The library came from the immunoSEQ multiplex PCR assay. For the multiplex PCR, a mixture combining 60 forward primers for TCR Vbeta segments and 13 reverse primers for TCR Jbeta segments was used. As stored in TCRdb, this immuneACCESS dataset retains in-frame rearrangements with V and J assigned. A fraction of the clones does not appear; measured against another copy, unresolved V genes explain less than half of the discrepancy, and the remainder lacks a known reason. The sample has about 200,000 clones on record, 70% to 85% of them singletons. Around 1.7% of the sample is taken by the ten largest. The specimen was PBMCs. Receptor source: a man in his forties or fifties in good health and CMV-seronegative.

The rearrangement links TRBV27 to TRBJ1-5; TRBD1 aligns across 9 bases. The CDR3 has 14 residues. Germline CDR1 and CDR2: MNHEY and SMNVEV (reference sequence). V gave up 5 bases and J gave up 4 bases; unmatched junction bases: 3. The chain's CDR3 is CASSQGQGNQPQHF. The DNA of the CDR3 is TGTGCCAGCAGTCAAGGACAGGGGAATCAGCCCCAGCATTTT.

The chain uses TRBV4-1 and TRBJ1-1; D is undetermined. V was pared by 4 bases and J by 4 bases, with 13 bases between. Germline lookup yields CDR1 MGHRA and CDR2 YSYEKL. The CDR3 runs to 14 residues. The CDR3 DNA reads TGCGCCAGCAGCCCGCAGGAAGAGGGCACTGAAGCTTTCTTT. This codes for CASSPQEEGTEAFF.

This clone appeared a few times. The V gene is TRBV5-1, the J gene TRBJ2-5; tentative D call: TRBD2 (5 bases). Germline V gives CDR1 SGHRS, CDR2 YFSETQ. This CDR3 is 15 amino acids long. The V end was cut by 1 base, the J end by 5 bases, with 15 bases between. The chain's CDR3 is CASSLSAGQGETQYF. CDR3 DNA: TGCGCCAGCAGCTTGTCGGCGGGTCAAGGTGAGACCCAGTACTTC.

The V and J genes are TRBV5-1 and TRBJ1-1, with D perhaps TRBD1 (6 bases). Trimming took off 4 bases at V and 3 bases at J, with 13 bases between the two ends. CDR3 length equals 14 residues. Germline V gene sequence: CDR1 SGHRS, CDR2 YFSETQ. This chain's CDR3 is CASSPFGQYTEAFF. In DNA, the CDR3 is TGCGCCAGCAGCCCTTTCGGACAGTACACTGAAGCTTTCTTT.

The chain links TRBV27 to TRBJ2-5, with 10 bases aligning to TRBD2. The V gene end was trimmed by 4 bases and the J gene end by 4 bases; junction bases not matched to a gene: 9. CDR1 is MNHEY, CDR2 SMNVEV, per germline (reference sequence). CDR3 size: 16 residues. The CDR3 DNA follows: TGTGCCAGCAGTTGGCAGCGGGGGGGGCGGGGAGAGACCCAGTACTTC. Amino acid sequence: CASSWQRGGRGETQYF.

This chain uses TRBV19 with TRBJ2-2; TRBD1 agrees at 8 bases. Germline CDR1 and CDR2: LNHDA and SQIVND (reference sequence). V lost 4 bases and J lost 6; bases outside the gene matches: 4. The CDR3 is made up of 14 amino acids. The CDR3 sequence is CASSNSRGPGELFF. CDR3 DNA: TGTGCCAGTAGTAATTCCAGGGGGCCCGGGGAGCTGTTTTTT.

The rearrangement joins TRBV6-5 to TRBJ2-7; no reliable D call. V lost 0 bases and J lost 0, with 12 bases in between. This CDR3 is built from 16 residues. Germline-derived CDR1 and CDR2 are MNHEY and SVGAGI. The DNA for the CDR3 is TGTGCCAGCAGTTACTCAGGAGTGTCAAGCTCCTACGAGCAGTACTTC. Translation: CASSYSGVSSSYEQYF.

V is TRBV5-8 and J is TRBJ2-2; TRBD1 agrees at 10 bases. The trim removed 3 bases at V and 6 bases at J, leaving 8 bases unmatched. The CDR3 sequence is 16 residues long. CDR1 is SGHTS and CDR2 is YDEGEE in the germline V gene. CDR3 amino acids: CASSSGTGVSAGELFF. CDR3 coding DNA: TGTGCCAGCAGCTCCGGGACAGGGGTATCGGCCGGGGAGCTGTTTTTT.

The CDR3 DNA sequence: TGTGCCAGTAGTATAGATGGACAGGTTTATAGCAATCAGCCCCAGCATTTT. This sequence encodes CASSIDGQVYSNQPQHF. The chain joins TRBV19 to TRBJ1-5; TRBD1 matches at 7 bases. This CDR3 spans 17 amino acids. Unmatched junction bases numbered 5, after V lost 0 bases and J lost 0 bases. Germline values: CDR1 LNHDA, CDR2 SQIVND (reference sequence).

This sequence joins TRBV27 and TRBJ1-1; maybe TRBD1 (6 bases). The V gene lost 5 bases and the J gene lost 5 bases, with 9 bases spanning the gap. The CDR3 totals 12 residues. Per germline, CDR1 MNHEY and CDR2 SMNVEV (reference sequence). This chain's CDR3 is CASSKDRTEAFF. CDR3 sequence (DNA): TGTGCCAGCAGTAAAGACAGGACTGAAGCTTTCTTT.

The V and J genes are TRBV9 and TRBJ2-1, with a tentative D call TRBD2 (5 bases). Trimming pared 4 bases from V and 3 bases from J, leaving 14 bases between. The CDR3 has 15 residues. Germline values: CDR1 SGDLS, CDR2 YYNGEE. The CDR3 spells CASSPLEGRYNEQFF. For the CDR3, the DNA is TGTGCCAGCAGCCCCCTAGAGGGCCGCTACAATGAGCAGTTCTTC.

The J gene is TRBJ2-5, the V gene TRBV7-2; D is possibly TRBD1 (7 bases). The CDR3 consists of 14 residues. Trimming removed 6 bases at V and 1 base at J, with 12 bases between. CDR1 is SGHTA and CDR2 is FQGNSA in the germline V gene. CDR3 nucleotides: TGTGCCAGCAGTCTCAGGGGGGTCCAAGAGACCCAGTACTTC. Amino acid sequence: CASSLRGVQETQYF. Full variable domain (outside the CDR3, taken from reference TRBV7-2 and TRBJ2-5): GAGVSQSPSNKVTEKGKDVELRCDPISGHTALYWYRQSLGQGLEFLIYFQGNSAPDKSGLPSDRFSAERTGGSVSTLTIQRTQQEDSAVYLCASSLRGVQETQYFGPGTRLLVL.

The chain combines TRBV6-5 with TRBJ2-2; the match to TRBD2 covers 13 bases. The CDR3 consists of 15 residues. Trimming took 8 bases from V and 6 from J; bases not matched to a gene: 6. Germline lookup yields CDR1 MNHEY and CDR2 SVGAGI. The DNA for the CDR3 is TGTGCCAGCGGACTAGCGGGAGCATTAGCCGGGGAGCTGTTTTTT. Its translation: CASGLAGALAGELFF.

CDR3 DNA sequence: TGTGCCAGCAGCTTAAAAATCCAACAGAGAGCTTACAATGAGCAGTTCTTC. Translating gives CASSLKIQQRAYNEQFF. The chain uses TRBV13 and TRBJ2-1; D call uncertain. The CDR3 spans 17 residues. V was shortened by 2 bases and J by 4 bases, with 18 bases between the two germline ends. Germline-derived CDR1 and CDR2 are PRHDT and FYEKMQ (reference sequence).

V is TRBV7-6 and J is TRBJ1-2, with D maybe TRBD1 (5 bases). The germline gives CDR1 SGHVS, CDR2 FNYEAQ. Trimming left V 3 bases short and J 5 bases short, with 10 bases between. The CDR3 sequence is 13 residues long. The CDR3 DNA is TGTGCCAGCAGCTTGGACACGACATATGGCTACACCTTC. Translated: CASSLDTTYGYTF.

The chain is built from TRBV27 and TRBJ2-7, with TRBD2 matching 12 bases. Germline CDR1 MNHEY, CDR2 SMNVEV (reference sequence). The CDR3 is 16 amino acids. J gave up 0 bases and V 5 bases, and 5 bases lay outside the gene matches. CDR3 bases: TGTGCCAGCAGTCCGGGACTAGCGGGCGTCTCCTACGAGCAGTACTTC. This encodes CASSPGLAGVSYEQYF.

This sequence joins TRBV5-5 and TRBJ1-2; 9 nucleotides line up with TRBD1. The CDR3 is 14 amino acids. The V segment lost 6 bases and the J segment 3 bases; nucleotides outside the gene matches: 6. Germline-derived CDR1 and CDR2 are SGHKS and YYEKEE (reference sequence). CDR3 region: CASTGTGSDYGYTF. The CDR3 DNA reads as TGTGCCAGCACTGGGACAGGGAGTGACTATGGCTACACCTTC.

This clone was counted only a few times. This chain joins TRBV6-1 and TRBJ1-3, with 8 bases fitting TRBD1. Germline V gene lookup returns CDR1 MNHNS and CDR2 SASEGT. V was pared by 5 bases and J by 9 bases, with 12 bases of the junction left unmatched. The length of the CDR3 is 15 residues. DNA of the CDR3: TGTGCCAGCAGTACCAGGACAGGGAGCGCGGGCACCATATATTTT. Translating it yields CASSTRTGSAGTIYF.

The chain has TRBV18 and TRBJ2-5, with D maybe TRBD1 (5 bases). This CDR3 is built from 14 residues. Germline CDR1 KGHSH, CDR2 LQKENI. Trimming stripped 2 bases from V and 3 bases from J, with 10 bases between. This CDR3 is CASSPYSGKETQYF. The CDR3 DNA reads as TGTGCCAGCTCACCATATTCAGGGAAAGAGACCCAGTACTTC.

CDR3 sequence: CASSVDRGEQYF. As DNA, the CDR3 is TGTGCCAGCAGCGTCGACAGGGGGGAGCAGTACTTC. The chain links TRBV9 to TRBJ2-7; 9 bases are shared with TRBD1. This CDR3 has 12 residues. In germline, CDR1 is SGDLS, CDR2 YYNGEE. The V gene end was trimmed by 2 bases and the J gene end by 7 bases; junction bases not matched to a gene: 1.

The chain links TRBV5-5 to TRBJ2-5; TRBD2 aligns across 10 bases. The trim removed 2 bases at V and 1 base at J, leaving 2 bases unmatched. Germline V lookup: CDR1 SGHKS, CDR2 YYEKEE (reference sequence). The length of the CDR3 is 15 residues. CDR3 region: CASSLAGGGQETQYF. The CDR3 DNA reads TGTGCCAGCAGCTTAGCGGGAGGGGGCCAAGAGACCCAGTACTTC.

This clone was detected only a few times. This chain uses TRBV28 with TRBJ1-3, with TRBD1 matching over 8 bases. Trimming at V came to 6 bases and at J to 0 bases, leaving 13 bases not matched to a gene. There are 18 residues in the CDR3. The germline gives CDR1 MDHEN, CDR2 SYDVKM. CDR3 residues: CASSPGPGTGRSGNTIYF. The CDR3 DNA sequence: TGTGCCAGCAGCCCGGGCCCCGGGACAGGACGCTCTGGAAACACCATATATTTT.

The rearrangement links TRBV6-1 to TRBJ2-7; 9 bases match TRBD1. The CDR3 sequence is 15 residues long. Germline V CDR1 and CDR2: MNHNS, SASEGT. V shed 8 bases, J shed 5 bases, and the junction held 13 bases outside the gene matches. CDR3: CASWSPGTGSDEQYF. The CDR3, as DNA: TGTGCCAGCTGGTCCCCGGGGACAGGGTCCGACGAGCAGTACTTC.

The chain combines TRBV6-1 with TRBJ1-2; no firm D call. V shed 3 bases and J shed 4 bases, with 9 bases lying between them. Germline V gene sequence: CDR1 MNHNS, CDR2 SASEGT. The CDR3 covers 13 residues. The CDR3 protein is CASSDSGTYGYTF. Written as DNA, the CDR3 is TGTGCCAGCAGTGATTCAGGAACCTATGGCTACACCTTC.

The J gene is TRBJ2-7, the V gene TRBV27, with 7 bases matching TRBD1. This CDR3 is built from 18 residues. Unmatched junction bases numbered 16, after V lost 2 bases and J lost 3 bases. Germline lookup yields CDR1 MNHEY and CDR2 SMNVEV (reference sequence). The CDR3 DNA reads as TGTGCCAGCAGTTTAGAATCCACAGGGGCCGAGTGGCGCTACGAGCAGTACTTC. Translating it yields CASSLESTGAEWRYEQYF.

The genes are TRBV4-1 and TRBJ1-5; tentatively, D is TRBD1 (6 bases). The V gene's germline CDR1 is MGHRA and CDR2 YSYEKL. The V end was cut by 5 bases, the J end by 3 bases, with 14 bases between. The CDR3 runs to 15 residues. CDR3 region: CASSLEDSLNQPQHF. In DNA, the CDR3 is TGCGCCAGCAGCTTGGAGGACAGCCTCAATCAGCCCCAGCATTTT.

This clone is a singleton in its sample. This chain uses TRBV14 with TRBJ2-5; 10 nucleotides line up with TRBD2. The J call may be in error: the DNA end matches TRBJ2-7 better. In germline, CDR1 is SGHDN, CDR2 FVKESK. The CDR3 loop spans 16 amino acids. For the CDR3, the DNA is TGTGCCAGCAGCCAGGGAACCCTAGCGGGAGCTAGCGAGCAGTACTTC. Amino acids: CASSQGTLAGASEQYF.

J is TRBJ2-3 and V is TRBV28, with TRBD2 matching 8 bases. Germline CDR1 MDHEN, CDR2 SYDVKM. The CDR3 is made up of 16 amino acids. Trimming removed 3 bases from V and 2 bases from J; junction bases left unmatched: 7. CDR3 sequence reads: CASSLPWREDTDTQYF. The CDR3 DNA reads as TGTGCCAGCAGTTTGCCGTGGCGGGAGGACACAGATACGCAGTATTTT.